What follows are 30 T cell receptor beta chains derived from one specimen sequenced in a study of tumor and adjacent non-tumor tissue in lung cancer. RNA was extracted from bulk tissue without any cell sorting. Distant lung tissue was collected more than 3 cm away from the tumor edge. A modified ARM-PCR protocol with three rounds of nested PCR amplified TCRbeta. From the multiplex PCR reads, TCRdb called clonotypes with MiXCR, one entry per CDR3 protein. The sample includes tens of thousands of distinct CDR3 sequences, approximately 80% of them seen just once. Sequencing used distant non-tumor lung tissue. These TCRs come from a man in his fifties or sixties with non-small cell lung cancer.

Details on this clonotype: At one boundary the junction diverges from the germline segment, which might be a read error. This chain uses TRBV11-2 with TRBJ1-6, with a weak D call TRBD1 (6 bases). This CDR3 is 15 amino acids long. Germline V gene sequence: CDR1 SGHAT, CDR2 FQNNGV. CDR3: CTSSLGGDNISPHHF. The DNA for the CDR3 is TGTACCAGCAGCTTAGGAGGGGACAATATTTCACCCCACCACTTT.

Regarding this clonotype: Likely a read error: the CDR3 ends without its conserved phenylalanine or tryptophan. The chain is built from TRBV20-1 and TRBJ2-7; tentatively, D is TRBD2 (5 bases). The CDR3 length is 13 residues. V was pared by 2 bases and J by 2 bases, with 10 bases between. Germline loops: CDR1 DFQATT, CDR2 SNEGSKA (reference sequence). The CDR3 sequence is CSARRVTTYEQYY. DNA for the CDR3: TGCAGTGCTAGACGTGTGACTACCTACGAGCAGTACTAC.

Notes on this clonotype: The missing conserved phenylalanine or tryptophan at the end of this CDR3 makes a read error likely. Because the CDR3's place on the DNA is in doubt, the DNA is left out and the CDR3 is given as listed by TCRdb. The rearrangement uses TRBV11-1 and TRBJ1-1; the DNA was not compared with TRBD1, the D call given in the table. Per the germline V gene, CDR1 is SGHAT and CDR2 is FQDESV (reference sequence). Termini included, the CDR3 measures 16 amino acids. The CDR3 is CASSPTPGQLNTETFC.

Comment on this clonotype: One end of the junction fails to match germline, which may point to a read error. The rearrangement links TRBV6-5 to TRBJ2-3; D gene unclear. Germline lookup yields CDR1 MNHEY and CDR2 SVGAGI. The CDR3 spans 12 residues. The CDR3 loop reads CAGSVGTDTQYF. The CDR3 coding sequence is TGTGCCGGCAGCGTAGGCACAGATACACAGTATTTT.

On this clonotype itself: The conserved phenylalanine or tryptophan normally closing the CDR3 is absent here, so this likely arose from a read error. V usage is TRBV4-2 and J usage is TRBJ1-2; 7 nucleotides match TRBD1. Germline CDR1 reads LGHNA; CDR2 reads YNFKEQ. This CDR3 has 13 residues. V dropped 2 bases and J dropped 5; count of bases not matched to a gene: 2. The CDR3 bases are TGTGCCAGCAGCCAACGGACAGGTTATGGCTACACCTTG. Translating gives CASSQRTGYGYTL.

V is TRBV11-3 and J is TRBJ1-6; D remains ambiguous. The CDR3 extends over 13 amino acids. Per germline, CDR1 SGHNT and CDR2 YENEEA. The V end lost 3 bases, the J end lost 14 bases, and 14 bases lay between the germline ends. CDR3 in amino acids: CASSFEANLSLHF. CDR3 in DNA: TGTGCCAGCAGCTTTGAGGCGAATTTATCCCTCCACTTT.

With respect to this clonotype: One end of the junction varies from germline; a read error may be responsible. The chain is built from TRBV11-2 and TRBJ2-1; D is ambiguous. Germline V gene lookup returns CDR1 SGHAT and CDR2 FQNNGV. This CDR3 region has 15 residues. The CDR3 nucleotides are TGTGCCAGCAGCTTAAATAGGAGTTCCTACAATGAACAGTTCTTC. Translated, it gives CASSLNRSSYNEQFF. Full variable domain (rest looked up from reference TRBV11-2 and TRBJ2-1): EAGVAQSPRYKIIEKRQSVAFWCNPISGHATLYWYQQILGQGPKLLIQFQNNGVVDDSQLPKDRFSAERLKGVDSTLKIQPAKLEDSAVYLCASSLNRSSYNEQFFGPGTRLTVL.

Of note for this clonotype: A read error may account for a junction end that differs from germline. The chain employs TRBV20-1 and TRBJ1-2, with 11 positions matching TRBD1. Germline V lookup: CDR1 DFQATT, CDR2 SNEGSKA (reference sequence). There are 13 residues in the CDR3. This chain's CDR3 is CGARTGGDYGYTF. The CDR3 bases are TGCGGTGCTAGGACAGGGGGCGACTATGGCTATACCTTC.

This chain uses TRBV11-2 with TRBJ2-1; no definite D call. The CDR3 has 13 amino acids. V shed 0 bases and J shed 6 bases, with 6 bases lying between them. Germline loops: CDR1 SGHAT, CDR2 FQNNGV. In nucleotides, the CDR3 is TGTGCCAGCAGCTTAGAGGCGGCCAATGAGCAGTTCTTC. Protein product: CASSLEAANEQFF.

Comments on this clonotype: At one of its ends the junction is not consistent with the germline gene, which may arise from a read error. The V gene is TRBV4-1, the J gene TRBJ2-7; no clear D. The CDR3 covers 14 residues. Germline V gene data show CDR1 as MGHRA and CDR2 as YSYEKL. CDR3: CASRQGEQSYEQYF. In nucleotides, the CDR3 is TGCGCCAGCAGACAAGGAGAACAGTCCTACGAGCAGTACTTC.

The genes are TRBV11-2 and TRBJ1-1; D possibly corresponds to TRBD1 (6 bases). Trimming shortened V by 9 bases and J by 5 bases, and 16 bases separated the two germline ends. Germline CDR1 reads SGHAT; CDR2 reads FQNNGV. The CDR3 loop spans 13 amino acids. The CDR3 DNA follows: TGTGCCAGGGGCTTAGATCAGGGGACTGAAGCTTTCTTT. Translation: CARGLDQGTEAFF.

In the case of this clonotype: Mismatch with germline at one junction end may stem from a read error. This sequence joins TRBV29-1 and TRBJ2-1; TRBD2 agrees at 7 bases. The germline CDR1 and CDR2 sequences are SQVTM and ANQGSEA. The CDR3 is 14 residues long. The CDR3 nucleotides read TGCAGCGGAGCGGAGGCGGGAGACTCGGATGAGCAGATCTTC. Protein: CSGAEAGDSDEQIF.

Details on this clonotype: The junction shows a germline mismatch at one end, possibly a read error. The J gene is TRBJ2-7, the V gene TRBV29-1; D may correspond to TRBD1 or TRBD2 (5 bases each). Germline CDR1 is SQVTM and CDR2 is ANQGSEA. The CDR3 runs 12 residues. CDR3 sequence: CSVGQGTHKQYF. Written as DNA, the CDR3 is TGTAGCGTTGGACAAGGGACCCACAAGCAGTACTTC.

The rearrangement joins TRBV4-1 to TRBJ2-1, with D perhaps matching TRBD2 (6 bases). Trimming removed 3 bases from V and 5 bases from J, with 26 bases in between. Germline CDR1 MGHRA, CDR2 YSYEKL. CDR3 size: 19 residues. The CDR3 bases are TGCGCCAGCAGCCAGTCACCCCTAGTGGGAGGACGTACCAACAATGAGCAGTTCTTC. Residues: CASSQSPLVGGRTNNEQFF.

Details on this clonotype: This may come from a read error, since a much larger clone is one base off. CDR3 residues: CASSDLGQRGYTF. The CDR3 region has the DNA TGTGCCAGCAGTGACCTGGGACAACGAGGCTACACCTTC. The chain has TRBV28 and TRBJ1-2; possible D gene TRBD1, 6 bases. Trimming stripped 5 bases from V and 8 bases from J, with 15 bases between. The CDR3 contains 13 residues. Per the germline V gene, CDR1 is MDHEN and CDR2 is SYDVKM.

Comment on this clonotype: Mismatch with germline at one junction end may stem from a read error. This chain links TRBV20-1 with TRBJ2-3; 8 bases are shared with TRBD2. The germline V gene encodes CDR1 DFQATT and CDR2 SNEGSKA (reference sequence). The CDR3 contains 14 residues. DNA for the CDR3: TGCAGTTCCTACCCAGCGGGGGTCACAGTTACGCAGTATTTT. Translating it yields CSSYPAGVTVTQYF.

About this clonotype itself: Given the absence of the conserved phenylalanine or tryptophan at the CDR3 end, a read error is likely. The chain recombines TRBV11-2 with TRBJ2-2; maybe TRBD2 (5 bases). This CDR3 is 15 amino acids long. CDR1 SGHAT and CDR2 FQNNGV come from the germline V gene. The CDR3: CASSSTWIITGELFI. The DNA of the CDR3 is TGTGCCAGCAGCTCGACATGGATAATTACCGGGGAACTGTTTATT.

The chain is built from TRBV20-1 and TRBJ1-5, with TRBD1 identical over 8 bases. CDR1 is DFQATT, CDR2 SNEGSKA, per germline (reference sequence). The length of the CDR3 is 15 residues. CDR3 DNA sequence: TGCGGTGTTAGCCCAGGGGGCAGGGGCAATCAGCCCCAGCATTTT. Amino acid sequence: CGVSPGGRGNQPQHF.

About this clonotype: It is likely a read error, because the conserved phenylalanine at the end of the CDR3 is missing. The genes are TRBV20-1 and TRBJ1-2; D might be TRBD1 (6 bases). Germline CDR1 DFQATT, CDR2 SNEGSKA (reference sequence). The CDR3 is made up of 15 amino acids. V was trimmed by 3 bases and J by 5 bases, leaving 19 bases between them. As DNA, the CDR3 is TGCAGTGCTAGTTCACGGGGGGCATTCGGGTATGGCTACACCATC. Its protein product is CSASSRGAFGYGYTI.

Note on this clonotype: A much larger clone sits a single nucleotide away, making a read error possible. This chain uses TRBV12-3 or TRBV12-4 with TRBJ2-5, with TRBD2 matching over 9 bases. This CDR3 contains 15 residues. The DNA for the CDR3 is TGTGCCAGCAGTCCCTATAGCGGGGGACAAGGGACCCAGTACTTC. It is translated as CASSPYSGGQGTQYF.

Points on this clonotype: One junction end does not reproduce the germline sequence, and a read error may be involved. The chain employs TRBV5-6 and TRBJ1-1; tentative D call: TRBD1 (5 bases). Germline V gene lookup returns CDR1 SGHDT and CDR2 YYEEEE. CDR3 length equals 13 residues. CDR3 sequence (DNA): TGTGCCAGCATCTTGCTTCAGGGCAGTGAAGCTATCTTC. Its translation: CASILLQGSEAIF.

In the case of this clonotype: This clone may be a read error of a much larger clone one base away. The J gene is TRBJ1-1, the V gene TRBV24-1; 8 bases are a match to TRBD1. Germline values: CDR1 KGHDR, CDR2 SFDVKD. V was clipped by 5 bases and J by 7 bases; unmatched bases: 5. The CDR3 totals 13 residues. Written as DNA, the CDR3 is TGTGCCACCAGTGGCCGGACAGGGATTGAAGCTTTCTTT. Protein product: CATSGRTGIEAFF.

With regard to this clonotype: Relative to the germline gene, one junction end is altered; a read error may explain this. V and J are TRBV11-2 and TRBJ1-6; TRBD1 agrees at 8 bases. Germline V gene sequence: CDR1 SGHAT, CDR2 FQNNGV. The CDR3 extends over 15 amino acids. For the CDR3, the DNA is TGTACCAGCAGCTTAGAAACAGGGGGGTTTTCACCCCTCCTCTTT. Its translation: CTSSLETGGFSPLLF.

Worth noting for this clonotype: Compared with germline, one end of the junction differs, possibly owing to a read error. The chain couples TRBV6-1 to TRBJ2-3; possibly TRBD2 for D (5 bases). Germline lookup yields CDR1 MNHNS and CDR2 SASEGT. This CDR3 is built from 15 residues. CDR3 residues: CAGSGNPRGTDTQYF. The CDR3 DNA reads TGTGCCGGCAGTGGAAACCCCCGGGGAACAGATACGCAGTATTTT.

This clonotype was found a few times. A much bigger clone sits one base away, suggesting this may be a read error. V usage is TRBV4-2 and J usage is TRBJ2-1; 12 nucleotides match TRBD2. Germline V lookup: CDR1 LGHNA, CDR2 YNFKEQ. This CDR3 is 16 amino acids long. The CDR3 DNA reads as TGTGCCAACAGCCAAGATGGAACTAGCGGGGGGATTGAGCAGTTCTTC. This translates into CANSQDGTSGGIEQFF.

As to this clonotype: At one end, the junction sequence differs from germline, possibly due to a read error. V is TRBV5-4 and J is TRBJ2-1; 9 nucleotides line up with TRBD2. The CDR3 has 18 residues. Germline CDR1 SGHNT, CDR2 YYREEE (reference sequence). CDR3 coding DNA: TGTGCCAGCGGCTTGCGAATAGCGGGAGCCCCTCTTTACAATGAGCAGTTCTTC. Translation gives CASGLRIAGAPLYNEQFF.

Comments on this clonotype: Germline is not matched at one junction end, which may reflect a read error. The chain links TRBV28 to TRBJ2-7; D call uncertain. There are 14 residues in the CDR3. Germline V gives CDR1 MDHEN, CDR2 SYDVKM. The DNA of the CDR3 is TGTGCCAGCAGACTAACCGGAGTCTCATACGGGCAGTACTTC. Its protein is CASRLTGVSYGQYF.

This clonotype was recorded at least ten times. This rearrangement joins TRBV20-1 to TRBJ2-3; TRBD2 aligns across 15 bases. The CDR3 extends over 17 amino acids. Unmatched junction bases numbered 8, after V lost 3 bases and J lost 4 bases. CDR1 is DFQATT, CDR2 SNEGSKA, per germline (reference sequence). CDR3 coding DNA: TGCAGTGCTAGGCGGACTAGCGGGAGGGCCCCCCCAGATACGCAGTATTTT. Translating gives CSARRTSGRAPPDTQYF.

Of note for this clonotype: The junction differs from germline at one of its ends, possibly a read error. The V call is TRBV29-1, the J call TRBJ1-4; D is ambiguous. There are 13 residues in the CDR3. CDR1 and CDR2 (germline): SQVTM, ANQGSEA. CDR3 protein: CNVDGETNEKLFF. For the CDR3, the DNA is TGCAACGTTGATGGGGAGACTAATGAAAAACTGTTTTTT.

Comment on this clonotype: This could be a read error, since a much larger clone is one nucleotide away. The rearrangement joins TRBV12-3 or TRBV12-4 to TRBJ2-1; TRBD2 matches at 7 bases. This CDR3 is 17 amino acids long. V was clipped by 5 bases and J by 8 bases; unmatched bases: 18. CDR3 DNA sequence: TGTGCCAGCAGTGTCATACTAGTGGGAGGGCCTCAAGATGAGCAGTTCTTC. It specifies CASSVILVGGPQDEQFF.